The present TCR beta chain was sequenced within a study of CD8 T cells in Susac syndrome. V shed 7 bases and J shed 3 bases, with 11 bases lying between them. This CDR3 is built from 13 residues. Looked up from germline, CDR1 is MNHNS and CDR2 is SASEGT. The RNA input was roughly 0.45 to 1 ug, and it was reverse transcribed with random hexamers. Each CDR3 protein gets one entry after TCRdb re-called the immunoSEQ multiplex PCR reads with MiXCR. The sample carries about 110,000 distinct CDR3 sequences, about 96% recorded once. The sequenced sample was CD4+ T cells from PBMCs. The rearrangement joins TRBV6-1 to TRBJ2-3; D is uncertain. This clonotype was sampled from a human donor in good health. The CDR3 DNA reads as TGTGCCAGCACCTCCTTTGAGACAGATACGCAGTATTTT. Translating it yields CASTSFETDTQYF.